This T cell receptor beta chain was sequenced for a study of T cells in Graves' hyperthyroidism and ophthalmopathy. Ophthalmopathy patients showed a Clinical Activity Score of at least 3, NOSPECS grade of at least 4 and duration under 3 months. Germline V CDR1 and CDR2: SGHKS, YYEKEE (reference sequence). The length of the CDR3 is 17 residues. V was clipped by 3 bases and J by 0 bases, with 16 bases between them. This clonotype was counted a few times. Authors of the study amplified TCR beta CDR3 regions from RNA transcripts. A first-round RT-PCR of the TCR CDR3 used the HTBI primer set. TCRdb re-called the multiplex PCR reads with MiXCR, one entry per CDR3 protein. Among approximately 570,000 distinct CDR3 sequences listed, 20% were seen once.

The receptor was derived from a man aged 35 to 55 with Graves' ophthalmopathy. The sample comprised blood. This rearrangement joins TRBV5-5 to TRBJ1-3, with TRBD1 as a possible D gene (6 bases). The CDR3 sequence is CASSSKTGSSSGNTIYF. In DNA, the CDR3 is TGTGCCAGCAGCTCGAAGACAGGAAGTAGCTCTGGAAACACCATATATTTT.